These 22 T cell receptor beta chains came from one sample sequenced in a study of monozygotic twins with cystic fibrosis (dated by TCRdb to the early 2020s). Library preparation was by the immunoSEQ multiplex PCR assay. TCRdb's version of the immuneACCESS table is confined to in-frame rearrangements and falls short of the full clone set. An unresolved V gene accounts for under half of the shortfall where checked; the remainder is of unknown origin. The sample records about 9,600 clones, 98% to 99% of which are singletons. The top ten clones comprise approximately 0.22% of the sample. Sequenced input: blood. The receptors were gathered from a girl aged 2-10 years with cystic fibrosis.

The chain employs TRBV28 and TRBJ1-2; D uncertain. The CDR3 has 14 amino acids. V was trimmed by 11 bases and J by 0 bases, leaving 16 bases between them. Germline V lookup: CDR1 MDHEN, CDR2 SYDVKM. In DNA form, the CDR3 reads TGTGCCTCCCTGGAGGCCAGACCTAACTATGGCTACACCTTC. It translates to CASLEARPNYGYTF.

The CDR3 loop reads CAPGKGNYGYTF. The DNA of the CDR3 is TGTGCCCCCGGGAAAGGTAACTATGGCTACACCTTC. V and J are TRBV6-4 and TRBJ1-2; the D is unclear. The germline CDR1 and CDR2 sequences are MRHNA and SNTAGT. CDR3 length: 12 residues. V was clipped by 11 bases and J by 1 base, with 11 bases between them.

This chain joins TRBV27 and TRBJ2-1, with D unclear. This CDR3 comprises 15 residues. The V gene's germline CDR1 is MNHEY and CDR2 SMNVEV (reference sequence). V lost 3 bases, J lost 0 bases, and 9 bases lay in between. The CDR3 coding sequence is TGTGCCAGCAGTTTCCAGATGAGCTCCTACAATGAGCAGTTCTTC. Protein product: CASSFQMSSYNEQFF.

V and J are TRBV25-1 and TRBJ2-5; 12 nucleotides align to TRBD2. The CDR3 length is 15 residues. Germline CDR1 MGHDK, CDR2 SYGVNS. Trimming at V came to 3 bases and at J to 3 bases, leaving 2 bases not matched to a gene. CDR3 sequence (DNA): TGTGCCAGCAGTGAGGCTAGCGGGAGGGAAGAGACCCAGTACTTC. Translated: CASSEASGREETQYF.

V is TRBV7-7 and J is TRBJ2-6; 8 nucleotides match TRBD1. J was trimmed by 2 bases and V by 4 bases; bases with no gene match: 7. This CDR3 region has 17 residues. The germline V gene encodes CDR1 SSHAT and CDR2 FNYEAQ (reference sequence). CDR3 DNA: TGTGCCAGCAGCTCCGACAGGGGTCTCCCTGGGGCCAACGTCCTGACTTTC. Protein: CASSSDRGLPGANVLTF.

Worth noting for this clone: Distinct nucleotide sequences in the sample also encode this CDR3. The V and J genes are TRBV5-1 and TRBJ1-1; D is undetermined. The V and J ends lost 0 bases and 0 bases respectively, with 9 bases between them. The CDR3 consists of 15 residues. The germline gives CDR1 SGHRS, CDR2 YFSETQ. CDR3 loop: CASSLVGGMNTEAFF. CDR3 sequence (DNA): TGCGCCAGCAGCTTGGTTGGAGGGATGAACACTGAAGCTTTCTTT.

This clone was seen just once. The chain joins TRBV4-2 to TRBJ2-7, with D possibly being TRBD1 (6 bases). Germline-derived CDR1 and CDR2 are LGHNA and YNFKEQ. Trimming removed 3 bases from V and 7 bases from J, with 13 bases in between. The CDR3 length is 13 residues. CDR3 region: CASSQMGAREQYF. CDR3 in DNA: TGTGCCAGCAGCCAGATGGGGGCCCGGGAGCAGTACTTC.

This clone was seen once. This chain joins TRBV7-2 and TRBJ2-7; perhaps TRBD2 as D (5 bases). V lost 5 bases, J lost 0 bases, and 17 bases lay in between. The V gene's germline CDR1 is SGHTA and CDR2 FQGNSA. The CDR3 extends over 16 amino acids. CDR3 sequence reads: CASSLVSGDYSYEQYF. The CDR3 DNA sequence: TGTGCCAGCAGCCTAGTGAGCGGCGACTACTCCTACGAGCAGTACTTC. The entire variable domain, with the rest obtained from reference TRBV7-2 and TRBJ2-7, is as follows: GAGVSQSPSNKVTEKGKDVELRCDPISGHTALYWYRQSLGQGLEFLIYFQGNSAPDKSGLPSDRFSAERTGGSVSTLTIQRTQQEDSAVYLCASSLVSGDYSYEQYFGPGTRLTVT.

This sequence joins TRBV7-2 and TRBJ2-7; 9 nucleotides line up with TRBD2. The CDR3 loop spans 14 amino acids. Germline-derived CDR1 and CDR2 are SGHTA and FQGNSA. Germline trimming cut 5 bases from V and 6 bases from J; bases unmatched to any gene: 8. The CDR3 reads CASSLSGSVSEQYF. The CDR3 DNA reads TGTGCCAGCAGCCTTAGCGGGAGCGTAAGCGAGCAGTACTTC.

The chain has TRBV9 and TRBJ1-1; 7 bases line up with TRBD1. With 0 bases clipped from V and 1 base from J, the junction kept 9 bases outside the gene matches. This CDR3 has 17 amino acids. The germline V gene has CDR1 SGDLS and CDR2 YYNGEE. CDR3 loop: CASSVAQGGTSNTEAFF. CDR3 DNA sequence: TGTGCCAGCAGCGTAGCCCAGGGGGGCACCTCGAACACTGAAGCTTTCTTT.

This clone was recorded only once. The chain recombines TRBV27 with TRBJ1-5, with 7 bases identical to TRBD1. Germline CDR1 reads MNHEY; CDR2 reads SMNVEV (reference sequence). Unmatched junction bases numbered 2, after V lost 5 bases and J lost 1 base. The CDR3 is 14 amino acids. CDR3 nucleotide sequence: TGTGCCAGCAGTAAGGACAGGAGCAATCAGCCCCAGCATTTT. Its translation is CASSKDRSNQPQHF.

The chain links TRBV2 to TRBJ2-2; TRBD2 agrees at 9 bases. The CDR3 has 15 residues. Germline trimming cut 5 bases from V and 3 bases from J; bases unmatched to any gene: 4. Germline V gene sequence: CDR1 SNHLY, CDR2 FYNNEI. The CDR3: CASSPLAGHTGELFF. The DNA for the CDR3 is TGTGCCAGCAGTCCTCTAGCGGGGCACACCGGGGAGCTGTTTTTT.

This rearrangement joins TRBV27 to TRBJ2-6; a weak D match, TRBD1 (5 bases). The CDR3 loop spans 15 amino acids. V was trimmed by 8 bases and J by 2 bases, leaving 13 bases between them. Germline CDR1 and CDR2: MNHEY and SMNVEV (reference sequence). CDR3 amino acids: CASGQGIAGANVLTF. The CDR3 DNA follows: TGTGCCAGCGGACAAGGAATCGCTGGGGCCAACGTCCTGACTTTC.

V usage is TRBV19 and J usage is TRBJ1-3; maybe TRBD1 (6 bases). The CDR3 runs 16 residues. Germline CDR1 reads LNHDA; CDR2 reads SQIVND (reference sequence). V lost 5 bases, J lost 0 bases, and 14 bases lay in between. Written as DNA, the CDR3 is TGTGCCAGTAGTCCACGACAGGCCCTCTCTGGAAACACCATATATTTT. Its protein is CASSPRQALSGNTIYF.

The gene calls are TRBV27 and TRBJ1-6; D is unresolved. Germline CDR1 is MNHEY and CDR2 is SMNVEV (reference sequence). V was trimmed by 2 bases and J by 2 bases, leaving 13 bases between them. CDR3 length: 17 residues. Here the CDR3 reads CASSLRGNQAYNSPLHF. DNA of the CDR3: TGTGCCAGCAGTTTACGAGGGAATCAAGCCTATAATTCACCCCTCCACTTT.

The rearrangement joins TRBV6-1 to TRBJ2-2; D gene ambiguous. Germline V gene sequence: CDR1 MNHNS, CDR2 SASEGT. Trimming removed 3 bases from V and 10 bases from J, with 12 bases in between. This CDR3 has 13 residues. This CDR3 reads CASSDRSLMELFF. The CDR3 DNA reads as TGTGCCAGCAGTGACAGAAGCCTTATGGAGCTGTTTTTT.

This chain connects TRBV2 to TRBJ2-7; unclear D gene. Germline V gene lookup returns CDR1 SNHLY and CDR2 FYNNEI. The ends were cut back, 5 bases at V and 2 bases at J, with 7 bases in the middle. The CDR3 is 12 amino acids. CDR3 in amino acids: CASSTTPYEQYF. The CDR3 DNA reads as TGTGCCAGCAGTACCACCCCCTACGAGCAGTACTTC. The full variable domain, completed using reference TRBV2 and TRBJ2-7, is EPEVTQTPSHQVTQMGQEVILRCVPISNHLYFYWYRQILGQKVEFLVSFYNNEISEKSEIFDDQFSVERPDGSNFTLKIRSTKLEDSAMYFCASSTTPYEQYFGPGTRLTVT.

This clone has a single count. The chain couples TRBV6-1 to TRBJ2-6, with D unclear. Trimming removed 6 bases at V and 0 bases at J, with 9 bases between. CDR3 length: 15 residues. Germline assignment: CDR1 MNHNS and CDR2 SASEGT. The CDR3 nucleotides are TGTGCCAGCAGCCTTGGGGACTCTGGGGCCAACGTCCTGACTTTC. This codes for CASSLGDSGANVLTF.

This sequence joins TRBV5-4 and TRBJ1-2, with D unclear. Germline V CDR1 and CDR2: SGHNT, YYREEE (reference sequence). V was clipped by 0 bases and J by 8 bases, with 14 bases between them. The CDR3 totals 14 residues. The CDR3 is CASSLGGAGEGYTF. In DNA form, the CDR3 reads TGTGCCAGCAGCTTGGGGGGAGCCGGGGAGGGCTACACCTTC.

This clone appeared once. V gene TRBV11-2 combines with J gene TRBJ2-1; possible D gene TRBD2, 6 bases. The CDR3 spans 16 residues. Germline V gene sequence: CDR1 SGHAT, CDR2 FQNNGV. V was cut by 7 bases and J by 0 bases, with 16 bases left in between. The CDR3 coding sequence is TGTGCCAGCATCCCGCGGGCGGGATCCTCCTACAATGAGCAGTTCTTC. The encoded protein is CASIPRAGSSYNEQFF.

This chain joins TRBV6-5 and TRBJ1-2, with 8 positions matching TRBD1. Germline V gene data show CDR1 as MNHEY and CDR2 as SVGAGI. There are 14 residues in the CDR3. J gave up 8 bases and V 2 bases, and 7 bases lay outside the gene matches. CDR3 in amino acids: CASSYADRGRGYTF. The CDR3 nucleotides are TGTGCCAGCAGTTACGCCGACAGGGGTCGGGGCTACACCTTC.

J is TRBJ2-7 and V is TRBV15; no reliable D call. CDR1 is LNHNV and CDR2 is YYDKDF in the germline V gene (reference sequence). The CDR3 loop spans 13 amino acids. V lost 0 bases, J lost 4 bases, and 7 bases lay in between. The CDR3 DNA sequence: TGTGCCACCAGCAGAGATCTCGGTTACGAGCAGTACTTC. Translation gives CATSRDLGYEQYF.